This T cell receptor (beta chain) was identified during a study of blood T cell repertoires in COVID-19. Study details: The study drew acute and convalescent COVID-19 samples from the United States, Italy and Spain. Sources were T cells, B-cell-depleted T cells, or PBMCs; the material itself was cDNA or gDNA.

Authors' analysis steps: Using reference gene primer amplification, nucleated cell counts were estimated. TCRdb's table, derived via immunoSEQ multiplex PCR, lists solely in-frame clones and lacks some. V and J calls and clone size come straight from that table; D and trimming were deduced from the DNA. The table includes 150,000 or so clones, about 89% detected once. The V gene's germline CDR1 is LNHDA and CDR2 SQIVND (reference sequence). V lost 5 bases to trimming and J lost 5 bases; unmatched junction nucleotides: 6. The CDR3 runs 14 residues. The material sequenced was peripheral blood. The J gene is TRBJ1-5, the V gene TRBV19; TRBD1 matches 7 bases. This receptor was identified in a man aged 50 or older with acute or convalescent COVID-19. The DNA of the CDR3 is TGTGCCAGTAGTTCGGACAGGTTTTATCAGCCCCAGCATTTT. This gives the protein CASSSDRFYQPQHF. The full variable domain, rest sourced from reference TRBV19 and TRBJ1-5, is DGGITQSPKYLFRKEGQNVTLSCEQNLNHDAMYWYRQDPGQGLRLIYYSQIVNDFQKGDIAEGYSVSREKKESFPLTVTSAQKNPTAFYLCASSSDRFYQPQHFGDGTRLSIL.